The clone carrying this T cell receptor (beta chain) was counted at least ten times. Its antigen is not identified. The data were taken from a study of CD8 T cells in ankylosing spondylitis. Whole-study results and caveats: Some of these motif variants have turned up before, in reports on reactive arthritis synovial fluid and blood.

Trimming cost V 0 bases and J 4 bases, with 5 bases left between them. Germline assignment: CDR1 SGHNT and CDR2 YENEEA. There are 13 residues in the CDR3. TCRdb re-analysed the 5' RACE reads in MiXCR, keeping a single row per CDR3 protein. The sample has approximately 110,000 distinct CDR3 sequences, about 25% seen once. The sequence came from a male donor with ankylosing spondylitis. The rearrangement links TRBV11-3 to TRBJ2-3; a weak D match, TRBD1 (5 bases). Sequenced sample: synovial fluid, either unsorted or a sorted T cell fraction (not recorded which). The CDR3 is CASSLEGADTQYF. The CDR3 coding sequence is TGTGCCAGCAGCTTAGAAGGGGCAGATACGCAGTATTTT. Complete variable domain (other parts from reference TRBV11-3 and TRBJ2-3): EAGVVQSPRYKIIEKKQPVAFWCNPISGHNTLYWYLQNLGQGPELLIRYENEEAVDDSQLPKDRFSAERLKGVDSTLKIQPAELGDSAVYLCASSLEGADTQYFGPGTRLTVL.